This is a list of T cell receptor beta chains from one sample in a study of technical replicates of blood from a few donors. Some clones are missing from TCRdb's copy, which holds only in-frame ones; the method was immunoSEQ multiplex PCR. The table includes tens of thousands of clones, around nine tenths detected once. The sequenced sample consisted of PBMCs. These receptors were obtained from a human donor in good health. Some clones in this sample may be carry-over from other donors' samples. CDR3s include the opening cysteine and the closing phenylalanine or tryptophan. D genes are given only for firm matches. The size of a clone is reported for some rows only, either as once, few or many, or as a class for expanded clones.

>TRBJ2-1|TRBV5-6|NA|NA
CASSILAFSNEQFF
TGTGCCAGCAGTATCCTAGCTTTTTCCAATGAGCAGTTCTTC
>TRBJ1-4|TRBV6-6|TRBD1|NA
CASRWTGGAGSEKLFF
TGTGCCAGCCGTTGGACAGGGGGCGCTGGGAGTGAAAAACTGTTTTTT
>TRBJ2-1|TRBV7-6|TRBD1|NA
CASSSRDRVPFF
TGTGCCAGCAGTAGCCGGGACAGGGTTCCGTTCTTC
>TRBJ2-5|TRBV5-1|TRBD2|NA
CASSLEGAGGYQETQYF
TGCGCCAGCAGCTTGGAGGGAGCGGGGGGGTACCAAGAGACCCAGTACTTC
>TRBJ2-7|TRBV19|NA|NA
CASSELPGGGYEQYF
TGTGCCAGTAGTGAGCTTCCGGGGGGCGGTTACGAGCAGTACTTC
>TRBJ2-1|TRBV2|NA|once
CASSPLAGNEQFF
TGTGCCAGCAGTCCCCTGGCCGGGAATGAGCAGTTCTTC
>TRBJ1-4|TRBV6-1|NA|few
CASIPGGEGEKLFF
TGTGCCAGCATCCCGGGGGGGGAGGGGGAAAAACTGTTTTTT
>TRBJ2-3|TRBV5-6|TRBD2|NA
CASSILAGAPASTDTQYF
TGTGCCAGCAGCATACTAGCGGGGGCCCCAGCTAGCACAGATACGCAGTATTTT
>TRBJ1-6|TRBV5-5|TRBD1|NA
CASSTEVGTELSPLHF
TGTGCCAGCAGCACCGAAGTCGGGACAGAGCTGTCACCCCTCCACTTT
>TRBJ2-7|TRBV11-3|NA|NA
CASSPGTGGEQYF
TGTGCCAGCAGCCCTGGGACCGGGGGTGAGCAGTACTTC